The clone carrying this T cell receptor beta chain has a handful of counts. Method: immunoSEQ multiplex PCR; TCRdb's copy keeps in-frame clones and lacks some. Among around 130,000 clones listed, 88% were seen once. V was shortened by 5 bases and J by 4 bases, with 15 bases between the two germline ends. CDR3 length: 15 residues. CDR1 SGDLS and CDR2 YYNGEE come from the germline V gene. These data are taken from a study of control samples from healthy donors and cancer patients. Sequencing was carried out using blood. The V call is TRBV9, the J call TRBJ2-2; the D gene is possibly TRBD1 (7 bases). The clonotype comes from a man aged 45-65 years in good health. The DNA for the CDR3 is TGTGCCAGCAGTCCTGCGGGACAGAGCACCGGGGAGCTGTTTTTT. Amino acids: CASSPAGQSTGELFF.